This T cell receptor beta chain was obtained from a study of T cell responses to AZD1222 COVID-19 vaccine. Study summary: Second doses at about 4 or about 12 weeks were pooled. Study outcomes and limitations: Mostly white British, mostly female donors; authors suggested clonal diversity may be underestimated. Spike-specific TCR breadth rose after two AZD1222 doses, and depth rose as well. Repertoires were obtained only post-peak T cell response.

Sequenced by immunoSEQ multiplex PCR; TCRdb stores in-frame clones only, minus some. The table includes 98,000 or so clones, about 86% detected once. Germline V gives CDR1 MNHEY, CDR2 SVGEGT. Trimming left V 2 bases short and J 6 bases short, with 19 bases between. The CDR3 has 16 amino acids. This clone was seen a few times. What it binds is not known. This sample comprised peripheral blood, obtained on day 0 of AZD1222 vaccination. The origin of this receptor is an adult in good health. The chain joins TRBV6-2 or TRBV6-3 to TRBJ1-2, with D perhaps matching TRBD1 (6 bases). As DNA, the CDR3 is TGTGCCAGCAGTTACCCCGCGGACCAGGGGATGGATGGCTACACCTTC. Translated: CASSYPADQGMDGYTF.